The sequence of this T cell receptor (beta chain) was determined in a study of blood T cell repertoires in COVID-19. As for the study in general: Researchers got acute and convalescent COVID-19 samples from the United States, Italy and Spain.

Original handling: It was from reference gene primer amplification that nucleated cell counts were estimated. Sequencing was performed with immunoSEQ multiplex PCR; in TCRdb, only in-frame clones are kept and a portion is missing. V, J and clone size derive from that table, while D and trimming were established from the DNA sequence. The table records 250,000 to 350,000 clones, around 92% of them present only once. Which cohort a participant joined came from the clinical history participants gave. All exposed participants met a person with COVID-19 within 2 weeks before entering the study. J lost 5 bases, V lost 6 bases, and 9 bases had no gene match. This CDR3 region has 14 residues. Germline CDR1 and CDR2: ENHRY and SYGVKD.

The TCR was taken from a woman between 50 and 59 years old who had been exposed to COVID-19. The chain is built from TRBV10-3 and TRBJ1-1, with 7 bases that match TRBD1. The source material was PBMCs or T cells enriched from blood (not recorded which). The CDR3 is CAISADREITEAFF. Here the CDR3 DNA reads TGTGCCATCAGCGCCGACAGGGAAATTACTGAAGCTTTCTTT.